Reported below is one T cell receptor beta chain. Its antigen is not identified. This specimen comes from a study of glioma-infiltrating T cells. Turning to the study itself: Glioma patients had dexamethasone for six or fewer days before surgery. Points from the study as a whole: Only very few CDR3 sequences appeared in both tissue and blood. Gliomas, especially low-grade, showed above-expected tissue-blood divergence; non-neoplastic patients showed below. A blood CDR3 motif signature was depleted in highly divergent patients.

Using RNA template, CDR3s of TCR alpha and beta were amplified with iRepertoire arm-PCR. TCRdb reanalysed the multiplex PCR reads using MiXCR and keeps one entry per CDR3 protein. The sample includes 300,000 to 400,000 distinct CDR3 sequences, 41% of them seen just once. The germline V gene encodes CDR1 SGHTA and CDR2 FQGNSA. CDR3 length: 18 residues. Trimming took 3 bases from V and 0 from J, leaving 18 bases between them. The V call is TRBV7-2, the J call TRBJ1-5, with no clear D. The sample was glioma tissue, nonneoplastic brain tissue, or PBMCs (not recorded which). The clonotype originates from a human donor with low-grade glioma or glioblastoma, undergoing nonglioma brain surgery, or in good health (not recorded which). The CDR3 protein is CASSLTSTSWSSNQPQHF. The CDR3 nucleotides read TGTGCCAGCAGCTTGACTAGTACCTCATGGAGTAGCAATCAGCCCCAGCATTTT.